One and the same sample provided the 4 T cell receptor beta chains below, sequenced in a study of cytomegalovirus exposure and HLA in healthy donors (dated by TCRdb to about 2017). Library creation used the immunoSEQ multiplex PCR assay. The multiplex PCR relied on a mix of 60 forward primers for TCR Vbeta segments and 13 reverse primers for TCR Jbeta segments. Entries here come from immuneACCESS through TCRdb and include only in-frame sequences with V and J called. Some clones fail to appear in such tables; in the studies checked, an unresolved V gene covers under half of the shortfall, and the cause of the remainder is unknown. Present in this sample are 50,000 to 60,000 clones, roughly four fifths of which were seen just once. 2.5% to 3% of the sample is held by the ten biggest clonotypes. The source material was PBMCs. These TCRs come from a woman between 40 and 55 years old in good health and CMV-seropositive.

Only a few counts were recorded for this clone. V usage is TRBV18 and J usage is TRBJ1-1; D may be TRBD1 (5 bases). Between the trimmed V and J ends, which lost 3 bases and 1 base, there was a span of 9 bases. Germline V CDR1 and CDR2: KGHSH, LQKENI. The CDR3 consists of 14 residues. CDR3 in amino acids: CASSPSQGNTEAFF. The CDR3 bases are TGTGCCAGCTCACCGTCTCAGGGGAACACTGAAGCTTTCTTT.

This rearrangement joins TRBV7-2 to TRBJ1-6; TRBD1 is a possible D gene (5 bases). V was pared by 4 bases and J by 0 bases, with 10 bases between. This CDR3 is built from 16 residues. Germline CDR1 reads SGHTA; CDR2 reads FQGNSA. CDR3 DNA: TGTGCCAGCAGCTCGGAGGGGAGCTCCTATAATTCACCCCTCCACTTT. Translation gives CASSSEGSSYNSPLHF.

This chain joins TRBV5-1 and TRBJ2-3; possible D gene TRBD2, 6 bases. The CDR3 extends over 13 amino acids. V lost 0 bases and J 6 bases, leaving 8 bases between the germline ends. The V gene's germline CDR1 is SGHRS and CDR2 YFSETQ. CDR3 in amino acids: CASSLGGTDTQYF. The DNA for the CDR3 is TGCGCCAGCAGCTTGGGCGGGACGGATACGCAGTATTTT.

This rearrangement joins TRBV6-1 to TRBJ1-5; D remains ambiguous. Trimming left V 1 base short and J 2 bases short, with 6 bases between. Germline loops: CDR1 MNHNS, CDR2 SASEGT. CDR3 size: 14 residues. CDR3 nucleotides: TGTGCCAGCAGTGAAGGGTCGGGCAATCAGCCCCAGCATTTT. This codes for CASSEGSGNQPQHF.